Listed below are T cell receptor beta chains from one sample, sequenced in a study of T cells in Graves' hyperthyroidism and ophthalmopathy. TCRdb re-called the multiplex PCR reads with MiXCR, one entry per CDR3 protein. Among approximately 610,000 distinct CDR3 sequences listed, 14% to 15% were seen once. Sequencing input: blood. These receptors were collected from a woman between 40 and 50 years old with Graves' ophthalmopathy. The CDR3 runs from the conserved cysteine through the conserved F or W. The D gene is left open where the match is weak. Rows give clone size only sometimes, using once, few, many, or a class for an expanded clone.

j_gene	v_gene	abundance	d_gene	CDR3aa	CDR3nt
TRBJ2-2	TRBV28	many	TRBD1	CASSSPQGETGELFF	TGTGCCAGCAGTTCCCCCCAGGGGGAAACCGGGGAGCTGTTTTTT
TRBJ2-7	TRBV6-1	.	.	CASSGDPPYEQYF	TGTGCCAGCAGCGGGGACCCGCCCTACGAGCAGTACTTC
TRBJ1-1	TRBV29-1	many	.	CSADAGELGWNTEAFF	TGCAGCGCTGACGCCGGAGAGTTGGGCTGGAACACTGAAGCTTTCTTT
TRBJ2-7	TRBV6-2/TRBV6-3	many	.	CASSYGQTSYEQYF	TGTGCCAGCAGTTACGGACAGACCTCCTACGAGCAGTACTTC
TRBJ2-7	TRBV6-2/TRBV6-3	.	.	CASSYSHRGGLSYEQYF	TGTGCCAGCAGTTACTCGCACCGAGGGGGACTTTCCTACGAGCAGTACTTC
TRBJ2-5	TRBV10-3	.	TRBD1	CAISLQGGQETQYF	TGTGCCATCAGCCTACAGGGGGGCCAAGAGACCCAGTACTTC
TRBJ2-7	TRBV20-1	many	TRBD2	CSASRLAGVQYF	TGCAGTGCTAGTCGGCTAGCGGGAGTGCAGTACTTC
TRBJ2-2	TRBV3-1	.	TRBD1	CASSRTGATGELFF	TGTGCCAGCAGCCGGACAGGGGCGACCGGGGAGCTGTTTTTT
TRBJ2-2	TRBV19	many	TRBD2	CASALAGRTGELFF	TGTGCCAGTGCCCTAGCGGGACGAACCGGGGAGCTGTTTTTT
TRBJ2-7	TRBV5-1	few	.	CASAFHRDPPIYEQYF	TGCGCCAGCGCCTTTCACCGGGACCCACCGATCTACGAGCAGTACTTC
TRBJ2-7	TRBV7-6	once	TRBD1	CASSPGTGHRGEQYF	TGTGCCAGCAGCCCCGGGACAGGACACCGGGGCGAGCAGTACTTC
TRBJ1-1	TRBV5-1	.	.	CASSLSGTRNTEAFF	TGCGCCAGCAGCTTGTCCGGGACAAGGAACACTGAAGCTTTCTTT
TRBJ1-1	TRBV4-2	.	TRBD1	CASSQDQRQGATEAFF	TGTGCCAGCAGCCAAGATCAGCGGCAGGGGGCGACTGAAGCTTTCTTT
TRBJ2-7	TRBV30	many	TRBD1	CAWSFRDREYEQYF	TGTGCCTGGAGTTTCCGGGACAGGGAGTACGAGCAGTACTTC
TRBJ1-2	TRBV7-2	many	TRBD1	CASSSGRGDFYGYTF	TGTGCCAGCAGCTCTGGCAGGGGGGACTTCTATGGCTACACCTTC
TRBJ2-7	TRBV6-2/TRBV6-3	few	TRBD2	CASSYPSFPPSSGSSCEQYF	TGTGCCAGCAGTTACCCCTCCTTCCCCCCCTCTAGCGGAAGCTCCTGCGAGCAGTACTTC
TRBJ2-2	TRBV28	many	.	CASRESPRELFF	TGTGCCAGCAGGGAGAGCCCCCGGGAGCTGTTTTTT
TRBJ1-1	TRBV4-2	many	.	CASSQVSGVMAFF	TGTGCCAGCAGCCAAGTTTCCGGGGTGATGGCTTTCTTT
TRBJ2-5	TRBV12-3/TRBV12-4	many	.	CASSPIPPQETQYF	TGTGCCAGCAGTCCCATCCCGCCCCAAGAGACCCAGTACTTC
TRBJ1-1	TRBV3-1	many	.	CASSQGGNTNTEAFF	TGTGCCAGCAGCCAAGGTGGAAACACTAACACTGAAGCTTTCTTT
TRBJ2-5	TRBV6-1	many	.	CATSHTLETQYF	TGTGCCACCTCCCATACGTTAGAGACCCAGTACTTC
TRBJ1-2	TRBV28	many	TRBD1	CASSPGGYHMSYTF	TGTGCCAGCAGCCCAGGGGGCTATCATATGAGCTACACCTTC
TRBJ2-7	TRBV11-2	few	TRBD2	CASSFPGLAGPLSSYEQYF	TGTGCCAGCAGCTTTCCGGGACTAGCGGGACCCCTGAGCTCCTACGAGCAGTACTTC
TRBJ2-7	TRBV4-1	many	TRBD1	CASSLGTGMGSYEQYF	TGCGCCAGCAGCCTAGGGACAGGGATGGGCTCCTACGAGCAGTACTTC
TRBJ1-2	TRBV7-3	many	.	CASSLSGAGSGYTF	TGTGCCAGCAGCTTAAGTGGGGCAGGGAGTGGCTACACCTTC
TRBJ1-5	TRBV6-1	many	TRBD1	CASSGRQGAVGPQHF	TGTGCCAGCAGTGGTCGTCAGGGGGCGGTTGGGCCCCAGCATTTT
TRBJ2-2	TRBV11-2	few	TRBD1	CASSPYTVQGLGELFF	TGTGCCAGCAGCCCCTATACTGTACAGGGGCTAGGGGAGCTGTTTTTT